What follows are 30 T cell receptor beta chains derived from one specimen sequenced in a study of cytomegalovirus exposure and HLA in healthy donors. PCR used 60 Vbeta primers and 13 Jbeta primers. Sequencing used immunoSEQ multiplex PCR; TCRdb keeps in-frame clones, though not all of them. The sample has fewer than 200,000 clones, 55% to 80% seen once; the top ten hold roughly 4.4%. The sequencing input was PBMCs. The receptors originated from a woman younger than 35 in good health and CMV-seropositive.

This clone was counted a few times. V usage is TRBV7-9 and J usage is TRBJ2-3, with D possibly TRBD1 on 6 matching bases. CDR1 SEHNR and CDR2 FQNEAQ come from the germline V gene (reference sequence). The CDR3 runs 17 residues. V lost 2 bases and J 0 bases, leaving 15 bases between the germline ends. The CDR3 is CASSLNRDRPSTDTQYF. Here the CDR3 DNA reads TGTGCCAGCAGCTTAAACAGGGATAGACCTAGCACAGATACGCAGTATTTT.

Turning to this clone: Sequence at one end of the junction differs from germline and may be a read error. CDR3 sequence (DNA): TGTGCTAGCAGCCCCTGGGACAGGGTTGGCAATCAGCCCCAGCATTTT. Its translation is CASSPWDRVGNQPQHF. The chain uses TRBV7-7 and TRBJ1-5, with 9 bases lining up with TRBD1. Germline assignment: CDR1 SSHAT and CDR2 FNYEAQ (reference sequence). The CDR3 extends over 16 amino acids.

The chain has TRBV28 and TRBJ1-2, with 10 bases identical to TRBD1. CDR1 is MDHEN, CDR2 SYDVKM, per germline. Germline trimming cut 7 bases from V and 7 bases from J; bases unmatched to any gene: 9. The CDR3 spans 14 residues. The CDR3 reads CASNTGQGTGGYTF. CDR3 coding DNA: TGTGCCAGCAATACGGGACAGGGGACGGGTGGCTACACCTTC.

The CDR3 coding sequence is TGCGCCAGCAGCTCGGAGCGGGAGGTAGTGGATACGCAGTATTTT. Its protein product is CASSSEREVVDTQYF. The V and J genes are TRBV5-1 and TRBJ2-3, with TRBD2 identical over 9 bases. J lost 6 bases, V lost 3 bases, and 8 bases had no gene match. The CDR3 extends over 15 amino acids. Per germline, CDR1 SGHRS and CDR2 YFSETQ.

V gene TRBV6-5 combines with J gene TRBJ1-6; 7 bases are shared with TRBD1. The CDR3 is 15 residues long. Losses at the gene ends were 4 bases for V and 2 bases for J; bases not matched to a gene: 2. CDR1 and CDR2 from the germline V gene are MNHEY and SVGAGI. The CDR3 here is CASSSDRAYNSPLHF. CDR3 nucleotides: TGTGCCAGCAGTTCCGACAGGGCCTATAATTCACCCCTCCACTTT.

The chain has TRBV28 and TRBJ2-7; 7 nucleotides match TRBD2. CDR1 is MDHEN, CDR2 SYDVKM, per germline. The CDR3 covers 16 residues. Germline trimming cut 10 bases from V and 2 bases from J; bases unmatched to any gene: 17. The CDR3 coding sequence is TGTGCCACGGACTCTAGGGTACTAGCGAAGACCTACGAGCAGTACTTC. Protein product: CATDSRVLAKTYEQYF. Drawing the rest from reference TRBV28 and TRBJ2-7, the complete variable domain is DVKVTQSSRYLVKRTGEKVFLECVQDMDHENMFWYRQDPGLGLRLIYFSYDVKMKEKGDIPEGYSVSREKKERFSLILESASTNQTSMYLCATDSRVLAKTYEQYFGPGTRLTVT.

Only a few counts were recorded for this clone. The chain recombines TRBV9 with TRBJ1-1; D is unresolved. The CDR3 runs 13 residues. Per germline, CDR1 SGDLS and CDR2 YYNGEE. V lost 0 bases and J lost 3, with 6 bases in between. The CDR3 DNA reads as TGTGCCAGCAGCGTAGTTGCAGACACTGAAGCTTTCTTT. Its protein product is CASSVVADTEAFF. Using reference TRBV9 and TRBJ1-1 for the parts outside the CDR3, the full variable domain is DSGVTQTPKHLITATGQRVTLRCSPRSGDLSVYWYQQSLDQGLQFLIQYYNGEERAKGNILERFSAQQFPDLHSELNLSSLELGDSALYFCASSVVADTEAFFGQGTRLTVV.

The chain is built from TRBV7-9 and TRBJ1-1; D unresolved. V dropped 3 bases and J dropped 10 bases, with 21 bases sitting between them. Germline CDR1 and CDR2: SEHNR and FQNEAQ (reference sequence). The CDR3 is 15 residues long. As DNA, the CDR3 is TGTGCCAGCAGCTTCGATAGCCCCACCATATCGGGAGCTTTCTTT. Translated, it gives CASSFDSPTISGAFF. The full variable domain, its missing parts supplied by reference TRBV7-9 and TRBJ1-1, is DTGVSQNPRHKITKRGQNVTFRCDPISEHNRLYWYRQTLGQGPEFLTYFQNEAQLEKSRLLSDRFSAERPKGSFSTLEIQRTEQGDSAMYLCASSFDSPTISGAFFGQGTRLTVV.

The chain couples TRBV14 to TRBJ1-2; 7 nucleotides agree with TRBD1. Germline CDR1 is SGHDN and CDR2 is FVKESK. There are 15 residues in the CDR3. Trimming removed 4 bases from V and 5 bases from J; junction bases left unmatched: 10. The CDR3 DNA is TGTGCCAGCAGCCCTAGGACAGGCGATCTATATGGCTACACCTTC. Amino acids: CASSPRTGDLYGYTF.

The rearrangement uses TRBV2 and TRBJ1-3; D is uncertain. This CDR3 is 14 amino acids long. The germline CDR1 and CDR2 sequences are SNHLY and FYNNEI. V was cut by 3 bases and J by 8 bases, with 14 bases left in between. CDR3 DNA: TGTGCCAGCAGTGACAGACGGATCCGGGACACCATATATTTT. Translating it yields CASSDRRIRDTIYF.

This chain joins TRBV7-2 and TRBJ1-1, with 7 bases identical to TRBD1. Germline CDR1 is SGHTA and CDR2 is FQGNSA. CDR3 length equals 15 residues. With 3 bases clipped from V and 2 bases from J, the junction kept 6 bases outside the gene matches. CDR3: CASSFTQGGNTEAFF. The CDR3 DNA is TGTGCCAGCAGCTTTACGCAGGGGGGTAACACTGAAGCTTTCTTT. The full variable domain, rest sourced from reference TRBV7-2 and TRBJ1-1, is GAGVSQSPSNKVTEKGKDVELRCDPISGHTALYWYRQSLGQGLEFLIYFQGNSAPDKSGLPSDRFSAERTGGSVSTLTIQRTQQEDSAVYLCASSFTQGGNTEAFFGQGTRLTVV.

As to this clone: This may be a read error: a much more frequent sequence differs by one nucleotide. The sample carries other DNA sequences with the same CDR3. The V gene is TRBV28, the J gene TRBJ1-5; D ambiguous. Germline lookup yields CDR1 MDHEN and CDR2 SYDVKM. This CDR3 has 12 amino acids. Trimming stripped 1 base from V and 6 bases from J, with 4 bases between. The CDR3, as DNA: TGTGCCAGCAGTTTATCGGGTCAGCCCCAGCATTTT. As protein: CASSLSGQPQHF.

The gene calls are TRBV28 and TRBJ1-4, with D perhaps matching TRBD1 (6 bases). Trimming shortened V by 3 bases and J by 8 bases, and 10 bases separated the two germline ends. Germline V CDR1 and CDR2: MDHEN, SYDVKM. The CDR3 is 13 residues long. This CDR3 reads CASSLGAGEKLFF. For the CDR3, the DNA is TGTGCCAGCAGTTTGGGGGCCGGGGAAAAACTGTTTTTT.

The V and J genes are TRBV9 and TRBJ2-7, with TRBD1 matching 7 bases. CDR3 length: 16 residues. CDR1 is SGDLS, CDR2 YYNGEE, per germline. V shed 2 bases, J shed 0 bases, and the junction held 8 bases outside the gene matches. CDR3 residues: CASSVGTVPSSYEQYF. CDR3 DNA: TGTGCCAGCAGCGTCGGGACAGTCCCTAGCTCCTACGAGCAGTACTTC. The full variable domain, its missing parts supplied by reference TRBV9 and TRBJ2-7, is DSGVTQTPKHLITATGQRVTLRCSPRSGDLSVYWYQQSLDQGLQFLIQYYNGEERAKGNILERFSAQQFPDLHSELNLSSLELGDSALYFCASSVGTVPSSYEQYFGPGTRLTVT.

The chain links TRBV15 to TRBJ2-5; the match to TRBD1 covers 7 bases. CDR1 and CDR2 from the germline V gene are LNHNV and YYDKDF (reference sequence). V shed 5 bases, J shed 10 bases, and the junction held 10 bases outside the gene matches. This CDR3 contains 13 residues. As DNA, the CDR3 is TGTGCCACCAGCGGGGAGACAGGGAGTTACCAGTACTTC. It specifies CATSGETGSYQYF.

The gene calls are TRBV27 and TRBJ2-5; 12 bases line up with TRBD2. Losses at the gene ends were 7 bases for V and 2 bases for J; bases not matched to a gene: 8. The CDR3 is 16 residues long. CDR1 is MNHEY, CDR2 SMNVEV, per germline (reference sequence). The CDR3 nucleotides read TGTGCCAGCAAGACCCTGACTAGCGGGGGACAAGAGACCCAGTACTTC. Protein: CASKTLTSGGQETQYF.

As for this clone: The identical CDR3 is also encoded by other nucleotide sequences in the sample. The CDR3 DNA sequence: TGCGCCAGCAGCTTGGCGGGGGTGAACACCGGGGAGCTGTTTTTT. Translation: CASSLAGVNTGELFF. The chain joins TRBV5-1 to TRBJ2-2; D possibly corresponds to TRBD2 (6 bases). The CDR3 length is 15 residues. V was trimmed by 0 bases and J by 1 base, leaving 7 bases between them. Germline CDR1 reads SGHRS; CDR2 reads YFSETQ.

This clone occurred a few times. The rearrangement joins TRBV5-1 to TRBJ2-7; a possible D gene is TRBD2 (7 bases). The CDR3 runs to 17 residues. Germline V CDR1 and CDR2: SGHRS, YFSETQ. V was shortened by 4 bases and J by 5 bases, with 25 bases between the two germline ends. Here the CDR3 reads CASSVGGFRGAKDEQYF. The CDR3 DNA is TGCGCCAGCAGCGTGGGGGGTTTCCGGGGGGCGAAAGACGAGCAGTACTTC.

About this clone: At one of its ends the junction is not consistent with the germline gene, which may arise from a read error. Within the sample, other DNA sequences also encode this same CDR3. CDR3 bases: TGTGCCAGCAGCGCGTTCAGGGGAAATTCCCCCCTCCACTTT. Its translation is CASSAFRGNSPLHF. The chain joins TRBV4-2 to TRBJ1-6; D might be TRBD1 (6 bases). CDR1 and CDR2 (germline): LGHNA, YNFKEQ. The CDR3 extends over 14 amino acids.

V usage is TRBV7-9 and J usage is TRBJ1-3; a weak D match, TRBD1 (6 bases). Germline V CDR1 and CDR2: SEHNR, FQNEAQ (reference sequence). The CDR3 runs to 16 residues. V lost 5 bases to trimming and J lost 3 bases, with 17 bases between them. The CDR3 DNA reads TGTGCCAGCAGCACCCTGCTGGACAGAATTGGAAACACCATATATTTT. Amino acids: CASSTLLDRIGNTIYF.

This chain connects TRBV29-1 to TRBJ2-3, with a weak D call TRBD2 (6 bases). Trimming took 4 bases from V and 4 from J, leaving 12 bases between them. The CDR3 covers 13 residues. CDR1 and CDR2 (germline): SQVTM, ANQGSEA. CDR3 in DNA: TGCAGCGTTGGGGGACTTGGATCAGATACGCAGTATTTT. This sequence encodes CSVGGLGSDTQYF.

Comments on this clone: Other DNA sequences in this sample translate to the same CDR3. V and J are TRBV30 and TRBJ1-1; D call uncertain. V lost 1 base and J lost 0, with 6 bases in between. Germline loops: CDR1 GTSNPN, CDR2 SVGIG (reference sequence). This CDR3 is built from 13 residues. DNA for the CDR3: TGTGCCTGGAGTGGGCAGATGAACACTGAAGCTTTCTTT. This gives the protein CAWSGQMNTEAFF.

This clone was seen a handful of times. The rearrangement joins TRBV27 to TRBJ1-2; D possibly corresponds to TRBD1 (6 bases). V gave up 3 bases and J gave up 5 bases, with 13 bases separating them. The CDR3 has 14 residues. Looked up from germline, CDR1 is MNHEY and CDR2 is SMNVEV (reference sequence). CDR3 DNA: TGTGCCAGCAGTTTGCGTGGGGGCGGATATGGCTACACCTTC. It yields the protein CASSLRGGGYGYTF.

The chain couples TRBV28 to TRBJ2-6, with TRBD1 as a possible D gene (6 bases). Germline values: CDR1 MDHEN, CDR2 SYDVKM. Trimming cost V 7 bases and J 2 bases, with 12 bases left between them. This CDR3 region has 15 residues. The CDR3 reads CASTTTGTGANVLTF. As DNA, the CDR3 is TGTGCCAGCACCACAACAGGGACTGGGGCCAACGTCCTGACTTTC.

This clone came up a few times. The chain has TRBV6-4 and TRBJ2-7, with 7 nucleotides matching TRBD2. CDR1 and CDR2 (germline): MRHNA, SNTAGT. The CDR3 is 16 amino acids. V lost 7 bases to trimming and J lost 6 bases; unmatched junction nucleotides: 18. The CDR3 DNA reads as TGTGCCAGCAACGAGTGGCGGGGGACCCCCTCTCGCGAGCAGTACTTC. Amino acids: CASNEWRGTPSREQYF.

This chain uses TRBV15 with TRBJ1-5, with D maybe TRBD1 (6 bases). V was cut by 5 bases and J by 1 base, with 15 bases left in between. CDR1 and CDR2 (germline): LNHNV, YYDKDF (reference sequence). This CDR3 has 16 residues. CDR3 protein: CATSAHREISNQPQHF. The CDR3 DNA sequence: TGTGCCACCAGCGCTCACAGGGAAATAAGCAATCAGCCCCAGCATTTT.

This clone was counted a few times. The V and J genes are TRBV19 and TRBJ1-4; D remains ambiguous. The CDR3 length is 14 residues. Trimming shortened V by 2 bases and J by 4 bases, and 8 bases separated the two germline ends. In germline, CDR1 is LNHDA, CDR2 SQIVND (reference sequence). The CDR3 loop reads CASSITESNEKLFF. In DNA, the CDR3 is TGTGCCAGTAGTATAACGGAGAGTAATGAAAAACTGTTTTTT.

CDR3 sequence: CASNAGGTDTQYF. For the CDR3, the DNA is TGTGCCAGCAATGCGGGGGGCACAGATACGCAGTATTTT. V and J are TRBV27 and TRBJ2-3, with 7 bases fitting TRBD2. Germline CDR1 MNHEY, CDR2 SMNVEV (reference sequence). The junction had 2 bases not matched to a gene; V was cut back by 7 bases and J by 1 base. The CDR3 loop spans 13 amino acids.

CDR3 sequence reads: CASSEALNGQGVDQPQHF. The CDR3 DNA reads TGTGCCAGCAGTGAAGCTCTCAACGGACAGGGGGTTGATCAGCCCCAGCATTTT. This chain links TRBV6-1 with TRBJ1-5; 10 nucleotides match TRBD1. Per the germline V gene, CDR1 is MNHNS and CDR2 is SASEGT. This CDR3 contains 18 residues. The ends lost 0 bases at V and 5 bases at J; junction bases unmatched: 10.

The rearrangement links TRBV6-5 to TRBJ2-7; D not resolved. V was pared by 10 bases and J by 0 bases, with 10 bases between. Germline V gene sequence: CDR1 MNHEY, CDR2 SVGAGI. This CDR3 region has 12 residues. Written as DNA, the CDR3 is TGTGCCACTAAGGAGAGCTCCTACGAGCAGTACTTC. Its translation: CATKESSYEQYF.